Below are 14 T cell receptor beta chains sequenced from a single sample in a study of shared clonotypes between healthy human individuals (dated by TCRdb to about 2020). The library was built by means of the immunoSEQ multiplex PCR assay. The clones in this table, taken by TCRdb from immuneACCESS, are in-frame only. Not every clone is retained; where verified, under half of the shortfall comes from an unresolved V gene, and the cause of the rest is unknown. This sample holds just under 350,000 clones; 70% to 75% were observed only once. Together, the top ten hold about 10% of the sample. The sample comprised memory CD4+ T cells sorted from blood. The cell subset or site tag for this specimen amounts to: CD45RA-negative fraction. Receptor source: a man aged 30-40 years in good health.

This clone was counted many times. The V call is TRBV11-2, the J call TRBJ2-1, with 7 bases fitting TRBD1. In germline, CDR1 is SGHAT, CDR2 FQNNGV. The CDR3 is 14 residues long. The junction had 10 bases not matched to a gene; V was cut back by 4 bases and J by 10 bases. The CDR3 DNA follows: TGTGCCAGCAGCTCTTTAACAGGGGTAAGGGAGCAGTTCTTC. The encoded protein is CASSSLTGVREQFF.

The chain employs TRBV7-2 and TRBJ2-7; D might be TRBD1 or TRBD2, each matching 5 bases. Germline loops: CDR1 SGHTA, CDR2 FQGNSA. This CDR3 contains 13 residues. V lost 4 bases to trimming and J lost 0 bases, with 7 bases between them. CDR3 nucleotides: TGTGCCAGCAGCTCCGGGGCCTCCTACGAGCAGTACTTC. Encoded protein: CASSSGASYEQYF. The full variable domain, rest sourced from reference TRBV7-2 and TRBJ2-7, is GAGVSQSPSNKVTEKGKDVELRCDPISGHTALYWYRQSLGQGLEFLIYFQGNSAPDKSGLPSDRFSAERTGGSVSTLTIQRTQQEDSAVYLCASSSGASYEQYFGPGTRLTVT.

This chain links TRBV4-1 with TRBJ2-3; 11 nucleotides agree with TRBD2. The CDR3 covers 15 residues. J was trimmed by 2 bases and V by 7 bases; bases with no gene match: 5. Germline V gives CDR1 MGHRA, CDR2 YSYEKL. Written as DNA, the CDR3 is TGCGCCAGCACAGGACTAGCGGGCCTCACAGATACGCAGTATTTT. Its protein product is CASTGLAGLTDTQYF.

A single count supports this clone. V is TRBV14 and J is TRBJ1-4; D gene ambiguous. CDR1 and CDR2 (germline): SGHDN, FVKESK. V was trimmed by 1 base and J by 11 bases, leaving 11 bases between them. The CDR3 consists of 13 residues. CDR3 loop: CASSQVALGKLFF. Here the CDR3 DNA reads TGTGCCAGCAGCCAAGTGGCGCTTGGGAAACTGTTTTTT.

This clone was seen only once. The rearrangement links TRBV6-1 to TRBJ1-2; no clear D. V was trimmed by 5 bases and J by 7 bases, leaving 17 bases between them. This CDR3 spans 14 amino acids. Germline V gene data show CDR1 as MNHNS and CDR2 as SASEGT. In DNA, the CDR3 is TGTGCCAGCAGTCCCAATTCCTATCACTTTGGCTACACCTTC. Translating gives CASSPNSYHFGYTF.

The chain uses TRBV30 and TRBJ2-3; 12 nucleotides align to TRBD2. The J segment lost 2 bases and the V segment lost 0 bases, leaving 3 bases of the junction unmatched. Germline V lookup: CDR1 GTSNPN, CDR2 SVGIG (reference sequence). This CDR3 spans 16 amino acids. In nucleotides, the CDR3 is TGTGCCTGGAGTGTCACTAGCGGGGGGCCCACAGATACGCAGTATTTT. It yields the protein CAWSVTSGGPTDTQYF.

V is TRBV5-5 and J is TRBJ2-3, with 7 bases fitting TRBD2. Unmatched junction bases numbered 10, after V lost 4 bases and J lost 2 bases. This CDR3 is built from 16 residues. Germline CDR1 and CDR2: SGHKS and YYEKEE (reference sequence). The CDR3 DNA reads as TGTGCCAGCAGCCGGGCTCGGCTAGCGGTCACAGATACGCAGTATTTT. Its protein product is CASSRARLAVTDTQYF.

The CDR3: CARSLQGLAGGWETQYF. Here the CDR3 DNA reads TGTGCCAGAAGCTTACAGGGACTAGCGGGAGGTTGGGAGACCCAGTACTTC. This chain uses TRBV7-5 with TRBJ2-5; TRBD2 is taken as the D call from the table, unchecked against the DNA. TRBV7-5 is a pseudogene locus. CDR3 length: 17 residues.

This chain joins TRBV10-3 and TRBJ2-2; no reliable D call. Trimming took 4 bases from V and 5 from J, leaving 2 bases between them. The CDR3 contains 11 residues. Germline loops: CDR1 ENHRY, CDR2 SYGVKD. The CDR3 loop reads CAISVTGELFF. CDR3 nucleotides: TGTGCCATCAGTGTGACCGGGGAGCTGTTTTTT.

The CDR3 DNA sequence: TGCGCCAGCAGCCAAGACTCGCTGTGGACGAATGAGCAGTTCTTC. Protein sequence: CASSQDSLWTNEQFF. V usage is TRBV4-3 and J usage is TRBJ2-1, with D unclear. V lost 0 bases to trimming and J lost 7 bases, with 13 bases between them. CDR3 length equals 15 residues. From germline, CDR1 is LGHNA and CDR2 YSLEER.

V and J are TRBV19 and TRBJ2-3; D is uncertain. V was trimmed by 5 bases and J by 7 bases, leaving 13 bases between them. The CDR3 is made up of 13 amino acids. Germline V CDR1 and CDR2: LNHDA, SQIVND (reference sequence). CDR3 protein: CASSPRTVYTQYF. CDR3 coding DNA: TGTGCCAGTAGTCCACGGACGGTCTATACGCAGTATTTT.

There are a few counts of this clone. The rearrangement links TRBV19 to TRBJ2-3; 7 nucleotides agree with TRBD2. The CDR3 runs to 15 residues. The ends lost 7 bases at V and 4 bases at J; junction bases unmatched: 11. The germline V gene encodes CDR1 LNHDA and CDR2 SQIVND (reference sequence). The CDR3 nucleotides are TGTGCCAGTAAGCCGACTAGCCCATATGCAGATACGCAGTATTTT. The encoded protein is CASKPTSPYADTQYF.

V usage is TRBV5-4 and J usage is TRBJ1-4, with 9 bases identical to TRBD1. Germline CDR1 SGHNT, CDR2 YYREEE (reference sequence). CDR3 length: 14 amino acids. The J segment lost 8 bases and the V segment lost 3 bases, leaving 5 bases of the junction unmatched. CDR3 in amino acids: CASSSPGTGEKLFF. The CDR3 DNA reads as TGTGCCAGCAGCTCTCCCGGGACAGGGGAAAAACTGTTTTTT.

This clone was detected once. CDR3 nucleotides: TGTGCCAGCAGCGTGGCCCCCGGCTCACCCCTCCACTTT. This encodes CASSVAPGSPLHF. The chain combines TRBV11-3 with TRBJ1-6; no clear D. This CDR3 is 13 amino acids long. The germline CDR1 and CDR2 sequences are SGHNT and YENEEA. The germline V and J ends were trimmed by 5 bases and 10 bases, with 12 bases remaining between them.